Presented here are 17 T cell receptor beta chains from one specimen sequenced in a study of blood T cells in healthy people across ages. Together with a sample-barcoded 5' primer, a J-beta primer mix was included in a second PCR lasting roughly 6 to 12 cycles. A single record per CDR3 protein comes from TCRdb applying MiXCR to the 5' RACE reads. The table shows roughly 550,000 distinct CDR3 sequences, with more than 20% occurring only once. These data were also filed under a second study, of T cells of mothers and their children.

The sample was blood. All receptors derive from a boy aged 5-17 years in good health.

This clonotype showed up just a few times. This chain joins TRBV5-1 and TRBJ2-2, with TRBD2 identical over 15 bases. V was clipped by 4 bases and J by 5 bases; unmatched bases: 3. This CDR3 comprises 16 residues. Germline V gene lookup returns CDR1 SGHRS and CDR2 YFSETQ. The CDR3 nucleotides are TGCGCCAGCAGCCCGGGACTAGCGGGAGGAACCGGGGAGCTGTTTTTT. It translates to CASSPGLAGGTGELFF. Together with reference TRBV5-1 and TRBJ2-2, the CDR3 gives the full variable domain: KAGVTQTPRYLIKTRGQQVTLSCSPISGHRSVSWYQQTPGQGLQFLFEYFSETQRNKGNFPGRFSGRQFSNSRSEMNVSTLELGDSALYLCASSPGLAGGTGELFFGEGSRLTVL.

The chain recombines TRBV6-2 or TRBV6-3 with TRBJ2-5, with TRBD2 matching 9 bases. The J call could be wrong; TRBJ2-1 is a better fit for the DNA end. Germline values: CDR1 MNHEY, CDR2 SVGEGT. The CDR3 runs 15 residues. The CDR3 spells CASSYPSGTYNEQFF. The CDR3 bases are TGTGCCAGCAGTTACCCTAGCGGGACGTACAATGAGCAGTTCTTC.

This chain connects TRBV24-1 to TRBJ1-5, with no clear D. The CDR3 sequence is 13 residues long. The germline gives CDR1 KGHDR, CDR2 SFDVKD. Trimming took 5 bases from V and 5 from J, leaving 9 bases between them. This CDR3 is CATSGAGHQPQHF. The CDR3 DNA follows: TGTGCCACCAGTGGGGCAGGCCATCAGCCCCAGCATTTT.

This clonotype was recorded at least ten times. This chain connects TRBV28 to TRBJ2-7, with 7 bases aligning to TRBD2. The CDR3 totals 14 residues. J was trimmed by 1 base and V by 1 base; bases with no gene match: 1. Germline V CDR1 and CDR2: MDHEN, SYDVKM. The CDR3 protein is CASSLSGRSYEQYF. In DNA, the CDR3 is TGTGCCAGCAGTTTATCCGGGAGGTCCTACGAGCAGTACTTC.

This clonotype was found many times. The chain is built from TRBV28 and TRBJ1-1, with D possibly matching TRBD1 (5 bases). Germline V gives CDR1 MDHEN, CDR2 SYDVKM. V shed 2 bases and J shed 6 bases, with 13 bases lying between them. The CDR3 runs 14 residues. The CDR3 here is CASSLRRGGAEAFF. CDR3 sequence (DNA): TGTGCCAGCAGTTTAAGACGGGGGGGGGCTGAAGCTTTCTTT.

V and J are TRBV20-1 and TRBJ2-1, with D perhaps TRBD1 (5 bases). V dropped 8 bases and J dropped 7 bases, with 21 bases sitting between them. The CDR3 covers 14 residues. Germline lookup yields CDR1 DFQATT and CDR2 SNEGSKA (reference sequence). The CDR3 region is CSSDSRPSGNEQFF. In DNA, the CDR3 is TGCAGTTCCGACAGTAGACCATCCGGGAATGAGCAGTTCTTC.

The chain has TRBV12-3 or TRBV12-4 and TRBJ1-2; a possible D gene is TRBD1 (6 bases). The CDR3 runs 12 residues. V gave up 3 bases and J gave up 8 bases, with 10 bases separating them. The CDR3 nucleotides are TGTGCCAGCAGTTTCTCCGGGGGCGGCTACACCTTC. This encodes CASSFSGGGYTF.

The chain links TRBV15 to TRBJ2-3; possibly TRBD2 for D (5 bases). Trimming shortened V by 4 bases and J by 2 bases, and 10 bases separated the two germline ends. The CDR3 is 14 amino acids. Germline V CDR1 and CDR2: LNHNV, YYDKDF (reference sequence). CDR3 protein: CATSKGLHTDTQYF. The CDR3 DNA sequence: TGTGCCACCAGCAAAGGACTCCACACAGATACGCAGTATTTT.

V usage is TRBV7-2 and J usage is TRBJ1-1, with 8 positions matching TRBD1. The V segment lost 8 bases and the J segment 0 bases; nucleotides outside the gene matches: 5. Per the germline V gene, CDR1 is SGHTA and CDR2 is FQGNSA. The CDR3 loop spans 14 amino acids. In DNA, the CDR3 is TGTGCCAGCTTAGGGACAGGAGTGAACACTGAAGCTTTCTTT. Its protein is CASLGTGVNTEAFF. The whole variable domain, filled in from reference TRBV7-2 and TRBJ1-1, reads GAGVSQSPSNKVTEKGKDVELRCDPISGHTALYWYRQSLGQGLEFLIYFQGNSAPDKSGLPSDRFSAERTGGSVSTLTIQRTQQEDSAVYLCASLGTGVNTEAFFGQGTRLTVV.

CDR3 sequence (DNA): TGCGCCAGCAGCAGTGGTTGGGAGACCATATATTTT. It translates to CASSSGWETIYF. The gene calls are TRBV4-3 and TRBJ1-3; D is ambiguous. V was pared by 5 bases and J by 10 bases, with 12 bases between. The length of the CDR3 is 12 residues. CDR1 is LGHNA and CDR2 is YSLEER in the germline V gene.

This chain connects TRBV20-1 to TRBJ2-5; 9 bases line up with TRBD2. The J call may be wrong; the DNA end is better matched by TRBJ2-7. The CDR3 extends over 16 amino acids. Per the germline V gene, CDR1 is DFQATT and CDR2 is SNEGSKA (reference sequence). The CDR3: CSARDPSGVLSYEQYF. The CDR3 DNA is TGCAGTGCTAGAGATCCTAGCGGGGTTCTCTCCTACGAGCAGTACTTC.

The genes are TRBV28 and TRBJ2-5; either TRBD1 or TRBD2 may supply D (6 bases each). The J call may not be correct, given that the DNA end is closer to TRBJ2-1. The germline CDR1 and CDR2 sequences are MDHEN and SYDVKM. The CDR3 loop spans 15 amino acids. Here the CDR3 reads CASSPLRGRVNEQFF. For the CDR3, the DNA is TGTGCCAGCAGTCCCCTCCGGGGGCGCGTAAATGAGCAGTTCTTC.

This clonotype came up once. V and J are TRBV7-9 and TRBJ2-7, with TRBD2 identical over 8 bases. V lost 4 bases to trimming and J lost 0 bases; unmatched junction nucleotides: 11. The CDR3 spans 17 residues. The germline gives CDR1 SEHNR, CDR2 FQNEAQ (reference sequence). DNA of the CDR3: TGTGCCAGCAGCTCTTACCTTAGCGGGACGAGCTCCTACGAGCAGTACTTC. Its translation is CASSSYLSGTSSYEQYF.

This clonotype was detected ten times or more. The chain has TRBV12-3 or TRBV12-4 and TRBJ2-1, with D maybe TRBD2 (5 bases). V was clipped by 2 bases and J by 3 bases, with 8 bases between them. This CDR3 is built from 14 residues. The CDR3 DNA reads as TGTGCCAGCAGTTTAACGGGAATCTACAATGAGCAGTTCTTC. Translation: CASSLTGIYNEQFF.

For this clonotype: This clone may be a read error of a much larger clone one base away. V is TRBV6-5 and J is TRBJ2-4, with D unclear. CDR3 size: 10 residues. The germline gives CDR1 MNHEY, CDR2 SVGAGI. CDR3 bases: TGTGCCAGCGGAAAAAGCATTCAGTACTTC. Its translation is CASGKSIQYF.

The table lists this clonotype with a few counts. The chain couples TRBV2 to TRBJ2-7, with D possibly TRBD1 on 6 matching bases. CDR1 SNHLY and CDR2 FYNNEI come from the germline V gene. V was pared by 2 bases and J by 2 bases, with 10 bases between. This CDR3 spans 14 amino acids. The DNA for the CDR3 is TGTGCCAGCAGTGAACAGGGGTCGACCTACGAGCAGTACTTC. Its translation is CASSEQGSTYEQYF.

Concerning this clonotype: One junction end does not reproduce the germline sequence, and a read error may be involved. The chain has TRBV15 and TRBJ1-4; D unclear. The CDR3 has 15 residues. Looked up from germline, CDR1 is LNHNV and CDR2 is YYDKDF (reference sequence). The CDR3 nucleotides read TGTGCCACCAGCAGGGTCCCGGGTTTCGATGAAAGACTGTTTTTT. Translating it yields CATSRVPGFDERLFF.